This T cell receptor beta chain was obtained from a study of blood T cells in healthy people across ages. This clonotype was picked up a small number of times. Its antigen remains unidentified. Sample-barcoded 5' priming and a J-beta primer mix drove a second PCR of roughly 6 to 12 cycles. One entry per CDR3 protein, called by TCRdb with MiXCR from the 5' RACE reads. Here the sample spans about 1.1 million distinct CDR3 sequences, more than 30% being singletons. Points from the study as a whole: Age advanced and TCR beta diversity per million T cells fell, roughly linearly.

Trimming at V came to 7 bases and at J to 6 bases, leaving 7 bases not matched to a gene. CDR1 and CDR2 from the germline V gene are MDHEN and SYDVKM. This CDR3 has 13 residues. This sequence was found in a man younger than 30 in good health. Sequenced material: blood. V gene TRBV28 combines with J gene TRBJ1-2, with TRBD1 identical over 8 bases. CDR3 amino acids: CASKRQGPNGYTF. The DNA of the CDR3 is TGTGCCAGCAAACGACAGGGGCCAAATGGCTACACCTTC.